The 32 T cell receptor beta chains below come from one sample, sequenced in a study of shared clonotypes between healthy human individuals. Sequenced by immunoSEQ multiplex PCR; TCRdb stores in-frame clones only, minus some. This sample has roughly 300,000 clones, with over 75% found just once. The specimen sequenced was memory CD8+ T cells sorted from blood. The sample's subset: CD45RO+ cells pooled with CCR7-negative TemRA cells. All receptors derive from a man aged 18-30 years in good health.

The V call is TRBV28, the J call TRBJ2-5, with 15 positions matching TRBD2. The germline V gene has CDR1 MDHEN and CDR2 SYDVKM. The CDR3 totals 20 residues. V lost 2 bases, J lost 1 base, and 11 bases stayed unmatched. The CDR3 reads CASSLPGLAGGKRPQETQYF. DNA for the CDR3: TGTGCCAGCAGTTTACCCGGACTAGCGGGGGGGAAACGACCCCAAGAGACCCAGTACTTC.

For this clone: The same CDR3 can be traced to other DNA sequences in this sample. The V gene is TRBV5-6, the J gene TRBJ2-3; D uncertain. With 4 bases removed from V and 2 bases from J, the gap between germline ends came to 5 bases. Germline V gene lookup returns CDR1 SGHDT and CDR2 YYEEEE. The CDR3 runs 12 residues. CDR3 DNA sequence: TGTGCCAGCAGCCAGATCACAGATACGCAGTATTTT. Protein product: CASSQITDTQYF.

This clone has a single count. The chain recombines TRBV28 with TRBJ1-5; tentative D call: TRBD1 (5 bases). Trimming shortened V by 8 bases and J by 2 bases, and 10 bases separated the two germline ends. The CDR3 consists of 13 residues. In germline, CDR1 is MDHEN, CDR2 SYDVKM. CDR3 bases: TGTGCCAGCCATTTGGGGGGCAATCAGCCCCAGCATTTT. Protein: CASHLGGNQPQHF.

This chain links TRBV2 with TRBJ1-5, with D unresolved. Germline loops: CDR1 SNHLY, CDR2 FYNNEI. This CDR3 spans 15 amino acids. V shed 6 bases and J shed 0 bases, with 12 bases lying between them. CDR3 in amino acids: CASSTGANSNQPQHF. The CDR3 bases are TGTGCCAGCAGCACCGGCGCCAATAGCAATCAGCCCCAGCATTTT. Full variable domain (rest looked up from reference TRBV2 and TRBJ1-5): EPEVTQTPSHQVTQMGQEVILRCVPISNHLYFYWYRQILGQKVEFLVSFYNNEISEKSEIFDDQFSVERPDGSNFTLKIRSTKLEDSAMYFCASSTGANSNQPQHFGDGTRLSIL.

The genes are TRBV4-1 and TRBJ2-1, with TRBD2 identical over 7 bases. With V trimmed by 6 bases and J by 7 bases, 12 bases remained unmatched. The CDR3 covers 15 residues. Germline V gives CDR1 MGHRA, CDR2 YSYEKL. The CDR3 nucleotides are TGCGCCAGCAGGCAACCGGGGGAGGGTAGGAATGAGCAGTTCTTC. Translated, it gives CASRQPGEGRNEQFF.

The rearrangement joins TRBV11-2 to TRBJ2-5; D gene unclear. Trimming removed 5 bases from V and 1 base from J, with 17 bases in between. Germline V gene sequence: CDR1 SGHAT, CDR2 FQNNGV. CDR3 length equals 16 residues. The CDR3 spells CASSPRGEIVQETQYF. The CDR3 DNA reads as TGTGCCAGCAGCCCCCGAGGAGAAATAGTCCAAGAGACCCAGTACTTC.

This clone was counted a single time. CDR3 protein: CASSLAGNWGGPGYTF. The CDR3 bases are TGTGCCAGCAGCTTAGCGGGGAACTGGGGGGGCCCCGGCTACACCTTC. The V gene is TRBV7-2, the J gene TRBJ1-2; weak D call: TRBD1 (6 bases). V lost 0 bases to trimming and J lost 8 bases, with 19 bases between them. This CDR3 contains 16 residues. Germline values: CDR1 SGHTA, CDR2 FQGNSA.

The V and J genes are TRBV27 and TRBJ2-7; D is ambiguous. Trimming shortened V by 5 bases and J by 0 bases, and 8 bases separated the two germline ends. CDR1 and CDR2 from the germline V gene are MNHEY and SMNVEV (reference sequence). This CDR3 spans 13 amino acids. CDR3 region: CASSLRYSYEQYF. CDR3 sequence (DNA): TGTGCCAGCAGTCTCCGATACTCCTACGAGCAGTACTTC.

This chain links TRBV4-1 with TRBJ2-3, with D possibly being TRBD2 (7 bases). V lost 4 bases and J 2 bases, leaving 13 bases between the germline ends. The CDR3 length is 15 residues. Germline lookup yields CDR1 MGHRA and CDR2 YSYEKL. The CDR3 region is CASSPGGANTDTQYF. CDR3 in DNA: TGCGCCAGCAGCCCTGGGGGGGCTAACACAGATACGCAGTATTTT.

The V call is TRBV11-2, the J call TRBJ1-2; no firm D call. The germline V gene has CDR1 SGHAT and CDR2 FQNNGV. The V and J ends lost 5 bases and 5 bases respectively, with 15 bases between them. The CDR3 is made up of 14 amino acids. The CDR3 region has the DNA TGTGCCAGCAGCATTGACCTGCGGTGGTATGGCTACACCTTC. Its translation is CASSIDLRWYGYTF.

The chain employs TRBV7-8 and TRBJ1-5; D unclear. Deletions cut 8 bases from V and 3 bases from J, with 14 bases between. The CDR3 has 14 residues. CDR1 and CDR2 (germline): SGHVS, FQNEAQ. The CDR3 loop reads CASAAGSHNQPQHF. CDR3 nucleotides: TGTGCCAGCGCAGCGGGCAGTCACAATCAGCCCCAGCATTTT.

The chain is built from TRBV7-3 and TRBJ1-6; possible D gene TRBD1, 6 bases. Germline V gene sequence: CDR1 SGHTA, CDR2 FQGTGA. The CDR3 contains 14 residues. V was trimmed by 5 bases and J by 13 bases, leaving 18 bases between them. CDR3 DNA: TGTGCCAGCAGCCCCCCAAACAGGGAAATCCCCCTCCACTTT. This translates into CASSPPNREIPLHF.

The rearrangement joins TRBV10-2 to TRBJ1-6; D gene ambiguous. CDR3 size: 18 residues. CDR1 WSHSY and CDR2 SAAADI come from the germline V gene. Trimming took 1 base from V and 0 from J, leaving 13 bases between them. The CDR3 nucleotides are TGCGCCAGCAGTGAGTTTTACACGATCCCCTCCTATAATTCACCCCTCCACTTT. As protein: CASSEFYTIPSYNSPLHF.

This clone was found a few times. V usage is TRBV2 and J usage is TRBJ2-7; 10 bases line up with TRBD1. CDR1 is SNHLY and CDR2 is FYNNEI in the germline V gene. This CDR3 has 14 amino acids. The ends lost 7 bases at V and 5 bases at J; junction bases unmatched: 8. CDR3 sequence: CASKPTGGRNEQYF. The CDR3 nucleotides are TGTGCCAGCAAACCGACAGGGGGCAGGAACGAGCAGTACTTC.

A few counts support this clone. The CDR3 DNA is TGTGCCAGCTCCCCGGGGGGAACCTCCTACGAGCAGTACTTC. The encoded protein is CASSPGGTSYEQYF. The chain is built from TRBV9 and TRBJ2-7; TRBD2 aligns across 7 bases. The CDR3 loop spans 14 amino acids. V dropped 7 bases and J dropped 0; count of bases not matched to a gene: 7. From germline, CDR1 is SGDLS and CDR2 YYNGEE.

The genes are TRBV9 and TRBJ2-1; 7 bases line up with TRBD2. V lost 4 bases and J lost 2; bases outside the gene matches: 6. This CDR3 spans 15 amino acids. From germline, CDR1 is SGDLS and CDR2 YYNGEE. The CDR3 DNA reads TGTGCCAGCAGCCCAAGCGGGATTACCTACAATGAGCAGTTCTTC. Translated: CASSPSGITYNEQFF.

This chain links TRBV6-5 with TRBJ1-2; TRBD1 is a possible D gene (5 bases). Trimming took off 4 bases at V and 9 bases at J, with 18 bases between the two ends. From germline, CDR1 is MNHEY and CDR2 SVGAGI. CDR3 length equals 14 residues. CDR3 nucleotide sequence: TGTGCCAGCAGTTCAGCTTCAGGGTCAATAAGCTACACCTTC. Its translation: CASSSASGSISYTF.

This clone appeared a single time. The chain couples TRBV5-6 to TRBJ1-1; TRBD1 is a possible D gene (5 bases). The germline V gene has CDR1 SGHDT and CDR2 YYEEEE. Trimming removed 1 base from V and 5 bases from J, with 15 bases in between. The CDR3 totals 15 residues. CDR3 loop: CASSLFPGWTTEAFF. CDR3 nucleotide sequence: TGTGCCAGCAGCTTGTTTCCAGGGTGGACAACTGAAGCTTTCTTT. Complete variable domain (other parts from reference TRBV5-6 and TRBJ1-1): DAGVTQSPTHLIKTRGQQVTLRCSPKSGHDTVSWYQQALGQGPQFIFQYYEEEERQRGNFPDRFSGHQFPNYSSELNVNALLLGDSALYLCASSLFPGWTTEAFFGQGTRLTVV.

By its share, this clone is medium-sized. This rearrangement joins TRBV7-9 to TRBJ2-7; D is possibly TRBD1 or TRBD2 (5 bases each). Trimming pared 3 bases from V and 3 bases from J, leaving 15 bases between. The V gene's germline CDR1 is SEHNR and CDR2 FQNEAQ (reference sequence). The CDR3 loop spans 15 amino acids. CDR3 sequence reads: CASSFWDLEYYEQYF. The CDR3 DNA follows: TGTGCCAGCAGCTTTTGGGACCTAGAATACTACGAGCAGTACTTC.

The CDR3 here is CASSQQGGGELFF. Written as DNA, the CDR3 is TGTGCCAGCTCTCAACAGGGCGGCGGGGAGCTGTTTTTT. V usage is TRBV18 and J usage is TRBJ2-2; tentative D call: TRBD1 (6 bases). There are 13 residues in the CDR3. Germline V gives CDR1 KGHSH, CDR2 LQKENI. Trimming cost V 6 bases and J 7 bases, with 12 bases left between them.

The chain employs TRBV13 and TRBJ2-7; no definite D call. CDR3 length equals 12 residues. Trimming shortened V by 1 base and J by 4 bases, and 5 bases separated the two germline ends. CDR1 and CDR2 (germline): PRHDT, FYEKMQ (reference sequence). The CDR3 bases are TGTGCCAGCAGCTTAGTCCGATACGAGCAGTACTTC. Translating gives CASSLVRYEQYF.

The chain employs TRBV11-2 and TRBJ2-7; D gene unclear. CDR1 and CDR2 from the germline V gene are SGHAT and FQNNGV. The CDR3 runs to 14 residues. V dropped 1 base and J dropped 0 bases, with 7 bases sitting between them. The DNA of the CDR3 is TGTGCCAGCAGCTTAGTTGGCTACTCCTACGAGCAGTACTTC. This sequence encodes CASSLVGYSYEQYF.

The chain has TRBV29-1 and TRBJ2-7; tentatively, D is TRBD1 or TRBD2 (6 bases each). Trimming removed 8 bases at V and 1 base at J, with 15 bases between. The CDR3 is 13 amino acids. Germline-derived CDR1 and CDR2 are SQVTM and ANQGSEA. The CDR3 reads CSFDRGLSYEQYF. In DNA form, the CDR3 reads TGCAGCTTCGACCGGGGGCTTTCCTACGAGCAGTACTTC.

The chain employs TRBV7-3 and TRBJ1-2; the D gene is possibly TRBD1 (5 bases). Germline CDR1 and CDR2: SGHTA and FQGTGA. Trimming left V 4 bases short and J 10 bases short, with 10 bases between. The CDR3 totals 11 residues. The CDR3, as DNA: TGTGCCAGCAGCTCGGGACGCCTCTACACCTTC. This gives the protein CASSSGRLYTF.

The chain couples TRBV6-6 to TRBJ2-7, with 11 bases matching TRBD2. Unmatched junction bases numbered 9, after V lost 8 bases and J lost 3 bases. The CDR3 is 15 residues long. Germline CDR1 reads MNHNY; CDR2 reads SVGAGI (reference sequence). The CDR3 sequence is CASFFPLAGGYEQYF. CDR3 sequence (DNA): TGTGCCAGCTTTTTCCCTCTAGCGGGGGGCTACGAGCAGTACTTC.

The CDR3: CASSPMGFYGYTF. The CDR3 nucleotides read TGTGCCAGCAGCCCTATGGGATTCTATGGCTACACCTTC. The chain is built from TRBV14 and TRBJ1-2; D gene uncertain. V dropped 4 bases and J dropped 4 bases, with 10 bases sitting between them. This CDR3 spans 13 amino acids. Germline values: CDR1 SGHDN, CDR2 FVKESK.

V and J are TRBV30 and TRBJ2-7, with D uncertain. This CDR3 contains 16 residues. CDR1 GTSNPN and CDR2 SVGIG come from the germline V gene (reference sequence). The ends were cut back, 4 bases at V and 2 bases at J, with 21 bases in the middle. The CDR3 here is CAWIASTTDAPYEQYF. The CDR3 DNA reads TGTGCCTGGATCGCCTCTACAACAGACGCGCCCTACGAGCAGTACTTC.

The J gene is TRBJ1-1, the V gene TRBV19; possibly TRBD1 for D (5 bases). Trimming left V 5 bases short and J 1 base short, with 14 bases between. This CDR3 is 15 amino acids long. Germline V gives CDR1 LNHDA, CDR2 SQIVND (reference sequence). DNA for the CDR3: TGTGCCAGTAGTTTTGCAGGGCGGACGAACACTGAAGCTTTCTTT. This gives the protein CASSFAGRTNTEAFF.

V and J are TRBV15 and TRBJ1-2; possible D gene TRBD1, 5 bases. Germline assignment: CDR1 LNHNV and CDR2 YYDKDF (reference sequence). V lost 1 base to trimming and J lost 4 bases, with 10 bases between them. This CDR3 comprises 14 residues. CDR3 nucleotides: TGTGCCACCAGCAGAGGGGGGAGACTCTATGGCTACACCTTC. It yields the protein CATSRGGRLYGYTF.

V gene TRBV2 combines with J gene TRBJ1-2; 10 positions match TRBD1. Trimming at V came to 7 bases and at J to 8 bases, leaving 22 bases not matched to a gene. Germline values: CDR1 SNHLY, CDR2 FYNNEI. The CDR3 runs 18 residues. CDR3 sequence: CASIGWRGQGTPIEGYTF. CDR3 in DNA: TGTGCCAGCATCGGGTGGAGGGGACAGGGGACCCCTATTGAGGGCTACACCTTC.

This clone has only one observation. V gene TRBV15 combines with J gene TRBJ2-1; tentatively, D is TRBD2 (7 bases). Per the germline V gene, CDR1 is LNHNV and CDR2 is YYDKDF (reference sequence). V was shortened by 6 bases and J by 3 bases, with 21 bases between the two germline ends. The CDR3 covers 17 residues. Here the CDR3 reads CATSQGWAGESYNEQFF. The CDR3 nucleotides are TGTGCCACCAGTCAGGGGTGGGCGGGAGAAAGCTACAATGAGCAGTTCTTC.

The V and J genes are TRBV6-1 and TRBJ1-2; D unclear. V was cut by 2 bases and J by 7 bases, with 23 bases left in between. This CDR3 comprises 17 residues. CDR1 is MNHNS and CDR2 is SASEGT in the germline V gene. This CDR3 reads CASSEMWALDDAAGYTF. The CDR3 nucleotides read TGTGCCAGCAGTGAAATGTGGGCGCTCGACGACGCGGCTGGCTACACCTTC.